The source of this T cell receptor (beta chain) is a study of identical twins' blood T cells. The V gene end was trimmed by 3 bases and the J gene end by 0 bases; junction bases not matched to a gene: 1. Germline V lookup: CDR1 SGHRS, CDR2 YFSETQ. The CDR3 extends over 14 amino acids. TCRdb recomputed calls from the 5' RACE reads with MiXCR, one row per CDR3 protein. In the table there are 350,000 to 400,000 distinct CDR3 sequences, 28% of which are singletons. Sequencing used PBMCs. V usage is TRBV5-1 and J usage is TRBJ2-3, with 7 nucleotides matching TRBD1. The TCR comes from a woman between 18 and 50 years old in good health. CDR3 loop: CASSWDRSTDTQYF. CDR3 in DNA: TGCGCCAGCAGCTGGGACAGAAGCACAGATACGCAGTATTTT.